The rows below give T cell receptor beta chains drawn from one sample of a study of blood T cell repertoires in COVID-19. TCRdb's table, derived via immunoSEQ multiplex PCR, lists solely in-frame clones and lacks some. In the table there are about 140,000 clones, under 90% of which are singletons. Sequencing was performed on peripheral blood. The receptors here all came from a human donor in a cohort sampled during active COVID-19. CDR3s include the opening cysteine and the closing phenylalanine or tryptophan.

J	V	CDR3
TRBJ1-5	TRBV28	CASTSGTPNQPQHF
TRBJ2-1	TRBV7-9	CASSLNSGSNEQFF
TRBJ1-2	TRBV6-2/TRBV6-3	CASSPGDYGYTF
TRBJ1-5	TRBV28	CASQYRGNQPQHF
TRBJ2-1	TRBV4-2	CASRQTSSGLGRLLYNEQFF
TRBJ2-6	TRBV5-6	CASSLAGAGANVLTF
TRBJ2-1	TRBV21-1	CASSNTLRTAGRTYNEQFF
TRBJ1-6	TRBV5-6	CASSRDRGLSYNSPLHF
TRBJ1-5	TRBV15	CATSTFSNQPQHF
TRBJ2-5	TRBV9	CASSVGLAGARFETQYF
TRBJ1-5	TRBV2	CASSKGVWGNQPQHF
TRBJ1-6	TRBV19	CASSGGQLNSPLHF
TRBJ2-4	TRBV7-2	CASSQDRGPNIQYF
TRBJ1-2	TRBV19	CASSPDRAANYGYTF
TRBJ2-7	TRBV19	CASSIRDRETYEQYF
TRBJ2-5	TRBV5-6	CASSQDRGPQETQYF
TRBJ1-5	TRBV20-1	CSASINLGQANQPQHF
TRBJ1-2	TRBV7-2	CASSLFQQGYGYTF
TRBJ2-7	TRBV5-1	CASKKEEGSYEQYF
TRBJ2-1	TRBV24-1	CATSVGGRNNEQFF
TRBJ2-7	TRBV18	CASSLERQGTYEQYF
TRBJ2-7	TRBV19	CASSMTSGRSYEQYF
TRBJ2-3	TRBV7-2	CASSWTSGSTDTQYF
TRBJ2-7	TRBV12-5	CASGLVQGEYSYEQYF
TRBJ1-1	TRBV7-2	CASSLSDRGRTEAFF
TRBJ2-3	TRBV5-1	CASSLGTGGTDTQYF
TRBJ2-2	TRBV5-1	CASSGTSGTGELFF
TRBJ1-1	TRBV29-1	CSVVPTGPTEAFF
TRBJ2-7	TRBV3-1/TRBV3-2	CASSQAGTRLYEQYF
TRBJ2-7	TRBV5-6	CASSLGTGGYEQYF
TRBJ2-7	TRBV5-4	CASSPMSGTGTYYEQYF
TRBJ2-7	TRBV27	CASSPWGTSSYEQYF
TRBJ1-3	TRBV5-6	CASSLGQVGSGNTIYF
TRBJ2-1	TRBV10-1	CASSESRQVPSSASCGQFF
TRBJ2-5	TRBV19	CASSIVLAGGLQETQYF
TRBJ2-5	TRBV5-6	CASSFAGDRGAETQYF
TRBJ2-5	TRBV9	CASSVGWRKVTSGVVETQYF
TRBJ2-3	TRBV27	CASSLEFLGTSGGGFTDTQYF
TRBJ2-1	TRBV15	CATSSSSGRFNEQFF
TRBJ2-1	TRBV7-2	CASSLVYRGQPPYNEQFF
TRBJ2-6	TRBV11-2	CASSSPGQGLPGANVLTF
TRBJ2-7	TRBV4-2	CASSQASGRTYEQYF
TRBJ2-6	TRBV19	CASIRRASPSGANVLTF
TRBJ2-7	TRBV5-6	CATFSSQGAHEQYF
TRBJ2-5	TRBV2	CASSRQGSQETQYF
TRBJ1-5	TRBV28	CASSNRGGLNQPQHF
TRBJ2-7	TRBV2	CASSAQYEQYF
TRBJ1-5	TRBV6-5	CASSRWNEEPQHF
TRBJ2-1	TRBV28	CASSRPGLAYYEQFF
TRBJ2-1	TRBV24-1	CATSDFMGTGTGSYNEQFF
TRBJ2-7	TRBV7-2	CASSAIRVHEQYF
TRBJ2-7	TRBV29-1	CSVDSSGRGGYEQYF
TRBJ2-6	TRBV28	CATRTGGSGANVLTF